The table lists the clone carrying this TCR beta chain with many counts. This entry belongs to a study of human T cells and chemical hapten exposure. As to time point: patch test 2, 6 weeks after DPC sensitization. Sample treatment: therapeutic diphenylcyclopropenone sensitization with weekly scalp DPC. TCRdb used MiXCR to reprocess the RACE reads, holding one entry per CDR3 protein. The repertoire holds about 350,000 distinct CDR3 sequences, around 6% seen once, with more than 5.5% in the top ten. CDR3 length: 14 amino acids. The ends were cut back, 1 base at V and 3 bases at J, with 10 bases in the middle. Germline assignment: CDR1 SGHRS and CDR2 YFSETQ.

The receptor comes from a young woman with alopecia areata. Some clones in this sample may be carry-over from other donors' samples. The chain recombines TRBV5-1 with TRBJ1-1; D remains ambiguous. The starting material was whole blood, obtained in connection with sensitization to the hapten diphenylcyclopropenone (DPC). In DNA, the CDR3 is TGCGCCAGCAGCTTGTACGATGTCGACACTGAAGCTTTCTTT. This sequence encodes CASSLYDVDTEAFF.